This section outlines one T cell receptor (beta chain) sequence together with its context. Its antigen is unidentified. There are 12 residues in the CDR3. Germline values: CDR1 SGHDN, CDR2 FVKESK. Trimming stripped 1 base from V and 5 bases from J, with 5 bases between. This entry belongs to a study of OX40 agonist ivuxolimab in advanced cancers. Study in general: Anti-PD-1, anti-PD-L1 or anti-CTLA-4 therapy given earlier was allowed, and around 40% had some.

Study observations and caveats: Within 6 weeks, CD4+ and CD8+ blood T cells expanded clonally at 0.1 to 3.0 mg/kg.

With autoimmune disease history or systemic immunosuppression, patients were excluded. The table came from immunoSEQ multiplex PCR; TCRdb's copy has only in-frame clones and leaves some out. The table shows tens of thousands of clones, with approximately 75% occurring only once. The J gene is TRBJ2-5, the V gene TRBV14; unclear D gene. This material consisted of CD4+ or CD8+ T cells sorted from blood, taken in a trial of the OX40 agonist ivuxolimab. The source is an adult with an advanced solid tumor such as melanoma, head and neck, liver or kidney cancer. The CDR3 DNA reads as TGTGCCAGCAGCCAAGTTGGGGAGACCCAGTACTTC. Translating gives CASSQVGETQYF.